This T cell receptor (beta chain) was sequenced for a study of CD8 T cells in Susac syndrome. Sequencing of TCR beta was undertaken in CD8+ and CD4+ T cells derived from blood. Germline V gene lookup returns CDR1 KGHDR and CDR2 SFDVKD. This CDR3 contains 14 residues. The V end was cut by 3 bases, the J end by 0 bases, with 8 bases between. With random hexamers, reverse transcription was performed on roughly 0.5 to 1 ug of RNA. Using its own MiXCR run on the immunoSEQ multiplex PCR reads, TCRdb lists one record per CDR3 protein. The table lists 200,000 to 300,000 distinct CDR3 sequences, less than 96% of them singletons.

This TCR derives from a human donor with Susac syndrome. This chain joins TRBV24-1 and TRBJ2-7, with D maybe TRBD2 (5 bases). The sequenced material came from CD4+ T cells from PBMCs. The CDR3 loop is CATSDADSSYEQYF. The CDR3 bases are TGTGCCACCAGTGATGCGGACTCCTCCTACGAGCAGTACTTC.